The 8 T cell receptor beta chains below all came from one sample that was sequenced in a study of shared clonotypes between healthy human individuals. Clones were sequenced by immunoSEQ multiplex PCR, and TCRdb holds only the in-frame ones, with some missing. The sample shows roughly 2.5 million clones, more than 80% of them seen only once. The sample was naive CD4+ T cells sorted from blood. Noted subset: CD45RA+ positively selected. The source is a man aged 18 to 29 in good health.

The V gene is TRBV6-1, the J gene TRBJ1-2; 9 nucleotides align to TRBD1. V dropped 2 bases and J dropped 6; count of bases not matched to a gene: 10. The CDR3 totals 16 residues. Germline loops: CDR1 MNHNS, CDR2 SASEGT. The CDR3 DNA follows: TGTGCCAGCAGTGAACAAAACCCGGACAGGGGCGATGGCTACACCTTC. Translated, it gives CASSEQNPDRGDGYTF.

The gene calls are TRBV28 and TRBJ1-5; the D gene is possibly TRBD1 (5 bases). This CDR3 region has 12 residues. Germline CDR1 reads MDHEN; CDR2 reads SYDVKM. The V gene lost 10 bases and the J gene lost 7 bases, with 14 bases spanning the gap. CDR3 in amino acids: CATHRGNQPQHF. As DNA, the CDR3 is TGTGCCACCCACCGGGGGAACCAGCCCCAGCATTTT.

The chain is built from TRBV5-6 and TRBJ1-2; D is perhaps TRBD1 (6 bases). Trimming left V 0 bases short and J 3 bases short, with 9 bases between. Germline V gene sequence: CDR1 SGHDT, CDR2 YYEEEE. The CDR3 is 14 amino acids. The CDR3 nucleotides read TGTGCCAGCAGCTTGGTTGGGGGGCACTATGGCTACACCTTC. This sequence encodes CASSLVGGHYGYTF. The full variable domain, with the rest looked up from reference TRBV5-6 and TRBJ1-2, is DAGVTQSPTHLIKTRGQQVTLRCSPKSGHDTVSWYQQALGQGPQFIFQYYEEEERQRGNFPDRFSGHQFPNYSSELNVNALLLGDSALYLCASSLVGGHYGYTFGSGTRLTVV.

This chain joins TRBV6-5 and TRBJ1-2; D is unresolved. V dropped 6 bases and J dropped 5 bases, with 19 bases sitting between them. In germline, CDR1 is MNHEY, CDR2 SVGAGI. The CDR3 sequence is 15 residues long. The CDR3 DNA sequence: TGTGCCAGCAGGAAATCAGCCGGTGGAGGGTATGGCTACACCTTC. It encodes CASRKSAGGGYGYTF.

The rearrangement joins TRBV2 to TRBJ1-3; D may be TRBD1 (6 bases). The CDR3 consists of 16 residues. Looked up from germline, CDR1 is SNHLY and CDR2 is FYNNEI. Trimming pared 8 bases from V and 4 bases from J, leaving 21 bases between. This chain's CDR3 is CASELGLQGAGNTIYF. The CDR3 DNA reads TGTGCCAGCGAACTCGGTTTACAGGGAGCCGGAAACACCATATATTTT.

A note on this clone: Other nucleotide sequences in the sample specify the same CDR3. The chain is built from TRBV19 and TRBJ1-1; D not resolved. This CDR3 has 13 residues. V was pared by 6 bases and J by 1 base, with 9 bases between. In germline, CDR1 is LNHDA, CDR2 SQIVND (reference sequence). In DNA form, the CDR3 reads TGTGCCAGTAGCACACAAAAGAACACTGAAGCTTTCTTT. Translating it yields CASSTQKNTEAFF.

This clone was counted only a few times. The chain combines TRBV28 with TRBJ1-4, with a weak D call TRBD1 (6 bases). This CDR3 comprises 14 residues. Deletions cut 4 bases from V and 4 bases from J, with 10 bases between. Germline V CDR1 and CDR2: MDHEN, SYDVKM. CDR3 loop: CASSSGQLNEKLFF. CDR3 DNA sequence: TGTGCCAGCAGTTCCGGACAGCTTAATGAAAAACTGTTTTTT.

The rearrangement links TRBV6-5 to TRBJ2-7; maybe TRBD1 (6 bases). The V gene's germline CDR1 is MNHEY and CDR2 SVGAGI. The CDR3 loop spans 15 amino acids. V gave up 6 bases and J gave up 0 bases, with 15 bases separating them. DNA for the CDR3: TGTGCCAGCAGGCTGACAGGATCTTTCTCCTACGAGCAGTACTTC. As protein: CASRLTGSFSYEQYF.